These T cell receptor beta chains were read from a single sample in a study of cytomegalovirus exposure and HLA in healthy donors. Some clones are missing from TCRdb's copy, which holds only in-frame ones; the method was immunoSEQ multiplex PCR. Seen here are about 160,000 clones, roughly 80% observed once, and the top ten hold under 2.5%. The source material was PBMCs. These receptor sequences come from a man aged 45 to 65 in good health and CMV-seropositive. Each CDR3 is given with its conserved first and last residue. The order of the fields is CDR3 DNA, CDR3 protein, clone size, V gene, D gene, J gene. D genes are given only for firm matches. Only part of the rows carry a size: once, few, many, or a class if the clone is expanded.

DNA: TGCGCCAGCAGCCGTACACTAGCGGGGGGCCAAGAGACCCAGTACTTC
CDR3: CASSRTLAGGQETQYF
size: few
V: TRBV5-1
D: TRBD2
J: TRBJ2-5

DNA: TGTGCCAGCAGTTTGACCAGGGGTAAGGATGGCTACACCTTC
CDR3: CASSLTRGKDGYTF
size: .
V: TRBV28
D: .
J: TRBJ1-2

DNA: TGTGCCAGCAGGGTCCGACAGGGGAGCTACGAGCAGTACTTC
CDR3: CASRVRQGSYEQYF
size: .
V: TRBV27
D: TRBD1
J: TRBJ2-7

DNA: TGTGCCAGCAGTTCTCGTGGCACAGATACGCAGTATTTT
CDR3: CASSSRGTDTQYF
size: .
V: TRBV6-5
D: .
J: TRBJ2-3

DNA: TGCGCCAGCAGCTTGACAGCGGGGCTTAGCACAGATACGCAGTATTTT
CDR3: CASSLTAGLSTDTQYF
size: few
V: TRBV5-1
D: TRBD2
J: TRBJ2-3

DNA: TGTGCCAGCAGCCAAACAGATACGCAGTATTTT
CDR3: CASSQTDTQYF
size: .
V: TRBV27
D: .
J: TRBJ2-3

DNA: TGCGCCAGCAGCTCTTTGACTAGCGGGGTAACAGATACGCAGTATTTT
CDR3: CASSSLTSGVTDTQYF
size: .
V: TRBV5-1
D: TRBD2
J: TRBJ2-3

DNA: TGTGCCAGCAGAAGAGGGACAGATTATGGCTACACCTTC
CDR3: CASRRGTDYGYTF
size: .
V: TRBV25-1
D: TRBD1
J: TRBJ1-2

DNA: TGTGCCAGCAGCCCGACGGGGGGGACATACAATGAGCAGTTCTTC
CDR3: CASSPTGGTYNEQFF
size: .
V: TRBV7-8
D: TRBD2
J: TRBJ2-1

DNA: TGTGCCAGCAGGCCGATCGCGGGGGAAGAGACCCAGTACTTC
CDR3: CASRPIAGEETQYF
size: .
V: TRBV6-6
D: TRBD2
J: TRBJ2-5

DNA: TGTGCCAGCAGCTTAGCCGACGAGCAGTACTTC
CDR3: CASSLADEQYF
size: .
V: TRBV5-4
D: .
J: TRBJ2-7

DNA: TGTGCCAGCAGCTTGGGGGGGACAGGGGCGATCACCGGGGAGCTGTTTTTT
CDR3: CASSLGGTGAITGELFF
size: .
V: TRBV5-4
D: TRBD1
J: TRBJ2-2

DNA: TGTGCCAGCAGTTTACAGGCAGAGCTCTATGGCTACACCTTC
CDR3: CASSLQAELYGYTF
size: .
V: TRBV28
D: .
J: TRBJ1-2

DNA: TGTGCCAGCAGCCAAGAATACAAGGGGCGTACTACCGGGGAGCTGTTTTTT
CDR3: CASSQEYKGRTTGELFF
size: .
V: TRBV4-2
D: .
J: TRBJ2-2

DNA: TGTGCCAGCTCACCCTCCGGGACAGGGGACTCCTACGAGCAGTACTTC
CDR3: CASSPSGTGDSYEQYF
size: .
V: TRBV18
D: TRBD1
J: TRBJ2-7

DNA: TGTGCTAGTGGCAGCGGGGGGTACAATGAGCAGTTCTTC
CDR3: CASGSGGYNEQFF
size: .
V: TRBV12-5
D: TRBD2
J: TRBJ2-1

DNA: TGTGCCAGCAGCCAAACGGGACAGGGGGATTCCGAGCAGTACTTC
CDR3: CASSQTGQGDSEQYF
size: .
V: TRBV5-4
D: TRBD1
J: TRBJ2-7

DNA: TGTGCCAGCTCACCGGGACAGGACAATGAGCAGTTCTTC
CDR3: CASSPGQDNEQFF
size: once
V: TRBV18
D: TRBD1
J: TRBJ2-1

DNA: TGTGCCAGTACCTTCGAGGGGGCCGTTACTGAAGCTTTCTTT
CDR3: CASTFEGAVTEAFF
size: .
V: TRBV19
D: TRBD1
J: TRBJ1-1

DNA: TGTGCCAGCTCACCACTTCCCCCGGCACAGGGGAACACCGGGGAGCTGTTTTTT
CDR3: CASSPLPPAQGNTGELFF
size: .
V: TRBV18
D: .
J: TRBJ2-2

DNA: TGTGCCAGCAGTCCCACGACAGGGTCCTACGAGCAGTACTTC
CDR3: CASSPTTGSYEQYF
size: .
V: TRBV28
D: TRBD1
J: TRBJ2-7

DNA: TGTGCCAGCATGCGTTCCCTTAATGAAAAACTGTTTTTT
CDR3: CASMRSLNEKLFF
size: .
V: TRBV7-8
D: .
J: TRBJ1-4

DNA: TGCAGCGTTTACGGGGTAACCAGATACAATGAGCAGTTCTTC
CDR3: CSVYGVTRYNEQFF
size: .
V: TRBV29-1
D: .
J: TRBJ2-1

DNA: TGTGCCAGCAGTTTAGTACGCCCGGGACAGGGGGCTAATTCACCCCTCCACTTT
CDR3: CASSLVRPGQGANSPLHF
size: .
V: TRBV27
D: TRBD1
J: TRBJ1-6

DNA: TGTGCCAGCAGACAATCAGCGGGGGGTGCTTTCTTT
CDR3: CASRQSAGGAFF
size: .
V: TRBV6-5
D: .
J: TRBJ1-1

DNA: TGTGCCAGCAGCCCGAGGACTAGCGGGCCCTACGAGCAGTACTTC
CDR3: CASSPRTSGPYEQYF
size: .
V: TRBV11-2
D: TRBD2
J: TRBJ2-7

DNA: TGTGCCAGCAGCTTAGATACAGGCATCCGTATGGGCTACACCTTC
CDR3: CASSLDTGIRMGYTF
size: .
V: TRBV7-2
D: .
J: TRBJ1-2

DNA: TGTGCCACCGGCGGGGGGGCCTACAATGAGCAGTTCTTC
CDR3: CATGGGAYNEQFF
size: .
V: TRBV18
D: TRBD2
J: TRBJ2-1

DNA: TGTGCCAGCAGCTTCGGACAGGGTCGCTTTGACGAGCAGTACTTC
CDR3: CASSFGQGRFDEQYF
size: .
V: TRBV7-6
D: TRBD1
J: TRBJ2-7

DNA: TGTGCCAGCAGCTTGGACAGGGAAGAGACCCAGTACTTC
CDR3: CASSLDREETQYF
size: few
V: TRBV7-3
D: TRBD1
J: TRBJ2-5

DNA: TGTGCCAGCAGTTTGGTGGCGGGGGGATTTCAAGATACGCAGTATTTT
CDR3: CASSLVAGGFQDTQYF
size: .
V: TRBV6-5
D: TRBD2
J: TRBJ2-3

DNA: TGTGCCAGCAGCTACGGGACTAGCGGCGCCACGCAGTATTTT
CDR3: CASSYGTSGATQYF
size: .
V: TRBV11-3
D: TRBD2
J: TRBJ2-3